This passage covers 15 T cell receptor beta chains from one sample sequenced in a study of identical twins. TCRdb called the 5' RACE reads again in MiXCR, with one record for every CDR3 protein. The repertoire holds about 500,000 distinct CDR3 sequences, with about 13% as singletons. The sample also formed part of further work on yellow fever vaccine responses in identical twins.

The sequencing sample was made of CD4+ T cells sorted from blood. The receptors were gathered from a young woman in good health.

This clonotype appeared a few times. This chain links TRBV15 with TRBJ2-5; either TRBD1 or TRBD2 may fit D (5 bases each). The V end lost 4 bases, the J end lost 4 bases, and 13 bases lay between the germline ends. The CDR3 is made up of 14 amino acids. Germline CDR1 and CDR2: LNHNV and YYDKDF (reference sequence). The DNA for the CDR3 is TGTGCCACCAGCATTACTAGGGACCGAGAGACCCAGTACTTC. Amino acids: CATSITRDRETQYF.

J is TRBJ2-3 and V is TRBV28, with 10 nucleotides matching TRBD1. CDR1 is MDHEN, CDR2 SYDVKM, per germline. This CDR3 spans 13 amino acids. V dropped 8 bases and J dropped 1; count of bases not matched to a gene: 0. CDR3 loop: CASGTGGTDTQYF. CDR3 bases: TGTGCCAGCGGGACAGGGGGCACAGATACGCAGTATTTT.

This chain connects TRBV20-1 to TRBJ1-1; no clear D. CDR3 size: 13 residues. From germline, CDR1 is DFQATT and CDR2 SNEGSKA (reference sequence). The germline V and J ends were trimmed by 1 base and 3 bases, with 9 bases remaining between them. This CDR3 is CSARVGIHTEAFF. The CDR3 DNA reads TGCAGTGCTAGAGTGGGTATTCACACTGAAGCTTTCTTT.

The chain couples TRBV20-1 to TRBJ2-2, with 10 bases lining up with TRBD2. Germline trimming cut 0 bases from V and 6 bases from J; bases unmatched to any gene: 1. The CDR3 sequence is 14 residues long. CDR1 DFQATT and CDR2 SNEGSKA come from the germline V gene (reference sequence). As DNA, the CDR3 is TGCAGTGCTAGAGAGAGCGGGAGGGCCGGGGAGCTGTTTTTT. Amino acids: CSARESGRAGELFF.

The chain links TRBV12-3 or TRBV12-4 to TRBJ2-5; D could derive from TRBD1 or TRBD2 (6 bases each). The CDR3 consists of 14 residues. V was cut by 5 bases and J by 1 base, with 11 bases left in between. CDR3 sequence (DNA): TGTGCCAGCAGTACCCCGGGGGCCCAAGAGACCCAGTACTTC. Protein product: CASSTPGAQETQYF.

The CDR3 DNA reads as TGCAGTGCTAGAGTGCGGGGGAAATACAATGAGCAGTTCTTC. It codes for CSARVRGKYNEQFF. The genes are TRBV20-1 and TRBJ2-1; 7 bases line up with TRBD2. Germline V gene sequence: CDR1 DFQATT, CDR2 SNEGSKA (reference sequence). There are 14 residues in the CDR3. The V segment lost 1 base and the J segment 4 bases; nucleotides outside the gene matches: 4.

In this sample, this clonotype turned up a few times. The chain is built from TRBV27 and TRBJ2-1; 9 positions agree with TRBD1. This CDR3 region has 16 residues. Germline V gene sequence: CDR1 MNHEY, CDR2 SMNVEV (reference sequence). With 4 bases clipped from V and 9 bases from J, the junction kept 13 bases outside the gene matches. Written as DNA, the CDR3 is TGTGCCAGCAGTTCCTCGGGACAGGGAAAATCTATTGAGCAGTTCTTC. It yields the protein CASSSSGQGKSIEQFF.

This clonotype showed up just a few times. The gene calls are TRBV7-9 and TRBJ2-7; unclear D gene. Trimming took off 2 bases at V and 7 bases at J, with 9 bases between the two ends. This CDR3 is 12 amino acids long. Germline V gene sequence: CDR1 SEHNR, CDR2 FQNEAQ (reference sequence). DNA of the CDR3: TGTGCCAGCAGCTTATCCCGTTCGGAGCAGTACTTC. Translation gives CASSLSRSEQYF.

CDR3 DNA: TGTGCCAGCAGCGATGGGCAGGGGGCTTACAATGAGCAGTTCTTC. This codes for CASSDGQGAYNEQFF. The chain joins TRBV25-1 to TRBJ2-1, with TRBD1 matching over 8 bases. The junction had 8 bases not matched to a gene; V was cut back by 6 bases and J by 4 bases. The germline V gene has CDR1 MGHDK and CDR2 SYGVNS. This CDR3 region has 15 residues.

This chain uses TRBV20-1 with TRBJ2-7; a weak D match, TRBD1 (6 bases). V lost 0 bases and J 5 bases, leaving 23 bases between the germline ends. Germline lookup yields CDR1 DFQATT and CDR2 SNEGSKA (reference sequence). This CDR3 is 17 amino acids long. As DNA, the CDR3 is TGCAGTGCTAGAGACCCTCGTAACAGGGCGGAAAGCCACGAGCAGTACTTC. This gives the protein CSARDPRNRAESHEQYF.

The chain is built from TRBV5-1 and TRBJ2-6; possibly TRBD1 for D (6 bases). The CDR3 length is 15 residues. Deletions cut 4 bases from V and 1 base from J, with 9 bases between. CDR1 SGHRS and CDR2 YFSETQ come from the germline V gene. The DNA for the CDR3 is TGCGCCAGCAGCCGGACAGAGTCTGGGGCCAACGTCCTGACTTTC. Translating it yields CASSRTESGANVLTF. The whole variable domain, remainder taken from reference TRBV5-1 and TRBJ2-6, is KAGVTQTPRYLIKTRGQQVTLSCSPISGHRSVSWYQQTPGQGLQFLFEYFSETQRNKGNFPGRFSGRQFSNSRSEMNVSTLELGDSALYLCASSRTESGANVLTFGAGSRLTVL.

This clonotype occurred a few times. The CDR3 coding sequence is TGTGCCAGCAGCTTAGCAAGGGGGGGGGACAATGAGCAGTTCTTC. Amino acid sequence: CASSLARGGDNEQFF. The rearrangement uses TRBV7-9 and TRBJ2-1; D may be TRBD2 (7 bases). The CDR3 has 15 amino acids. Trimming shortened V by 0 bases and J by 5 bases, and 11 bases separated the two germline ends. The germline V gene has CDR1 SEHNR and CDR2 FQNEAQ (reference sequence).

CDR3 in amino acids: CASRSGLAGVETQYF. DNA for the CDR3: TGTGCCAGCAGATCGGGACTAGCGGGGGTAGAGACCCAGTACTTC. The chain has TRBV6-2 or TRBV6-3 and TRBJ2-5, with TRBD2 identical over 14 bases. The germline CDR1 and CDR2 sequences are MNHEY and SVGEGT. This CDR3 contains 15 residues. Trimming took 6 bases from V and 4 from J; bases not matched to a gene: 4.

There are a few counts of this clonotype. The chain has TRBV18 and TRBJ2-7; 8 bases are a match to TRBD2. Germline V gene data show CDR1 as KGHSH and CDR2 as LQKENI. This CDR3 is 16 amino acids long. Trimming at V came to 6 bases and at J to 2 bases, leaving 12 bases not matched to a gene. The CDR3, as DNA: TGTGCCAGCTCCCGCGGACTAGCAGGCACCACCTACGAGCAGTACTTC. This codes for CASSRGLAGTTYEQYF.

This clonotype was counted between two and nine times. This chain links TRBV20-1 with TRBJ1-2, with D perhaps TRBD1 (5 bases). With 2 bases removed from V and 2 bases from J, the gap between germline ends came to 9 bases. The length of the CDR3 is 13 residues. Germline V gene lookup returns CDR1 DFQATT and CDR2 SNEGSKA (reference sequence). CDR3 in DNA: TGCAGTGCTAGACAGGGAACCAACTATGGCTACACCTTC. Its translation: CSARQGTNYGYTF.